This T cell receptor beta chain was identified in a study of shared clonotypes between healthy human individuals. Study-wide results and caveats: Relative to clonotypes present in all four donors, those not shared had lower generation probabilities. Though the depth was large, rarefaction showed that sorted-subset sequencing was incomplete. Enrolling few donors narrowed the genetic and exposure-history diversity that was represented.

This clone was detected only a few times. The antigen remains unidentified. Other DNA sequences of this sample code for an identical CDR3. Trimming removed 4 bases at V and 5 bases at J, with 11 bases between. The germline gives CDR1 SNHLY, CDR2 FYNNEI. The CDR3 covers 14 residues. The protocol was immunoSEQ multiplex PCR, while the TCRdb copy is restricted to in-frame clones and leaves out a portion. Of about a million clones in the sample, approximately 80% were seen once. Sequencing used memory CD4+ T cells sorted from blood. Subset defined: CD45RA-negative fraction. The clonotype was recovered from a man aged 18 to 30 in good health. The chain is built from TRBV2 and TRBJ1-4, with D possibly TRBD1 on 6 matching bases. The chain's CDR3 is CASSVSGANEKLFF. The DNA of the CDR3 is TGTGCCAGCAGTGTCTCGGGGGCGAATGAAAAACTGTTTTTT.